This is a list of T cell receptor beta chains from one sample in a study of T-cell reconstitution after alpha-beta-depleted transplantation in children. TCRdb reanalysed the PCR reads using MiXCR and keeps one entry per CDR3 protein. The repertoire holds about 240,000 distinct CDR3 sequences, with around 25% as singletons. The sample in question was PBMCs, obtained before TCRalphabeta/CD19-depleted stem cell transplant. These receptors were collected from a girl aged 2 to 10 with Fanconi anemia, due to receive a stem cell transplant. The CDR3 runs from the conserved cysteine through the conserved F or W. The D gene is left open where the match is weak. A clone size is listed for some rows: how often the clone was seen (once, few, many), or a class if it is expanded.

.	TRBV7-7	TRBJ2-5	many	CASSLGVRSQETQYF	TGTGCCAGCAGCTTAGGAGTTAGGTCCCAAGAGACCCAGTACTTC
TRBD1	TRBV6-1	TRBJ2-7	few	CASRPRDSYEQYF	TGTGCCAGCAGACCCCGGGACAGCTACGAGCAGTACTTC
.	TRBV15	TRBJ2-7	many	CATSRDWGRRGYEQYF	TGTGCCACCAGCAGAGATTGGGGTCGGCGGGGCTACGAGCAGTACTTC
TRBD2	TRBV25-1	TRBJ2-1	few	CASISSGAYNEQFF	TGTGCCAGCATATCTAGCGGAGCCTACAATGAGCAGTTCTTC
TRBD1	TRBV29-1	TRBJ2-7	many	CSVTGQLAYEQYF	TGCAGCGTTACGGGACAGTTAGCCTACGAGCAGTACTTC
TRBD1	TRBV20-1	TRBJ2-7	few	CSATGQGLEQYF	TGCAGTGCAACCGGACAGGGCCTTGAGCAGTACTTC
TRBD1	TRBV6-5	TRBJ1-6	many	CASRSPGQSNSPLHF	TGTGCCAGCAGGTCTCCGGGACAGAGTAATTCACCCCTCCACTTT
.	TRBV4-1	TRBJ2-1	.	CASSTSTLYNEQFF	TGCGCCAGCAGCACATCGACGCTTTACAATGAGCAGTTCTTC
.	TRBV10-3	TRBJ2-5	many	CATGRAGQETQYF	TGTGCCACGGGAAGGGCAGGTCAAGAGACCCAGTACTTC
TRBD2	TRBV2	TRBJ2-7	.	CASSPGLGFYEQYF	TGTGCCAGCAGTCCGGGACTAGGTTTCTACGAGCAGTACTTC
.	TRBV20-1	TRBJ1-1	many	CSGRWTLNTEAFF	TGCAGTGGACGGTGGACCTTGAACACTGAAGCTTTCTTT
TRBD1	TRBV27	TRBJ2-7	.	CASLDRDRPYEQYF	TGTGCCAGCCTTGACCGGGACAGGCCCTACGAGCAGTACTTC
.	TRBV20-1	TRBJ1-4	many	CSAIQGYNEKLFF	TGCAGTGCGATACAGGGTTATAATGAAAAACTGTTTTTT
.	TRBV20-1	TRBJ2-3	few	CSARSGPDTQYF	TGCAGTGCTAGGAGCGGCCCAGATACGCAGTATTTT
TRBD2	TRBV29-1	TRBJ2-3	many	CSVDGGGGVHTDTQYF	TGCAGCGTTGATGGCGGGGGGGGCGTCCACACAGATACGCAGTATTTT
.	TRBV9	TRBJ2-3	few	CASSVLSQGSTDTQYF	TGTGCCAGCAGCGTACTCTCTCAGGGGAGCACAGATACGCAGTATTTT